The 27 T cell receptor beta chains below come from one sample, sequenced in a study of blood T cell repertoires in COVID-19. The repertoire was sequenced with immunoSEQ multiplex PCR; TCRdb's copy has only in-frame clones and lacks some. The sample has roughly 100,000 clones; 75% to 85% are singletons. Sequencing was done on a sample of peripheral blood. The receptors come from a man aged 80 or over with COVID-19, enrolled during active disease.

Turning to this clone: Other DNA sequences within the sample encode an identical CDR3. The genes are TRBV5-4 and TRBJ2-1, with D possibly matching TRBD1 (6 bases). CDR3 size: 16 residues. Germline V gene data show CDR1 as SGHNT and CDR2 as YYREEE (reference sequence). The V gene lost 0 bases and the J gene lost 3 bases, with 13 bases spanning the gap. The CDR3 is CASSLGQVSLYNEQFF. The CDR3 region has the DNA TGTGCCAGCAGCTTGGGACAGGTATCTCTCTACAATGAGCAGTTCTTC. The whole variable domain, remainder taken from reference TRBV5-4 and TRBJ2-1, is ETGVTQSPTHLIKTRGQQVTLRCSSQSGHNTVSWYQQALGQGPQFIFQYYREEENGRGNFPPRFSGLQFPNYSSELNVNALELDDSALYLCASSLGQVSLYNEQFFGPGTRLTVL.

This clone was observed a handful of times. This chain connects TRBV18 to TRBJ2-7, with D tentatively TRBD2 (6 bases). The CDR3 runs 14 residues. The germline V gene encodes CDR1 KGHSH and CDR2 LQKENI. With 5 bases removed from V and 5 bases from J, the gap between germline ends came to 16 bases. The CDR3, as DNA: TGTGCCAGCTCAATTACTAGCAGCGAAAACGAGCAGTACTTC. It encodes CASSITSSENEQYF.

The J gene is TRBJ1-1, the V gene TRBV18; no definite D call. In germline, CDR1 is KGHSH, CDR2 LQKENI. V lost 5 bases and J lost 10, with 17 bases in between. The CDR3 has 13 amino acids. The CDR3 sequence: CASSTTELTGAFF. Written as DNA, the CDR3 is TGTGCCAGCTCAACAACAGAGCTTACCGGAGCTTTCTTT.

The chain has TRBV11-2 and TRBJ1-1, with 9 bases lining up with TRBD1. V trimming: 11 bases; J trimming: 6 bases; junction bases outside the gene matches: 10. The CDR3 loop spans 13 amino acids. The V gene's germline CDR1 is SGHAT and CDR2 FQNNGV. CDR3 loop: CAAGTGSHAEAFF. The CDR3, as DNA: TGTGCCGCCGGGACAGGGAGCCACGCTGAAGCTTTCTTT.

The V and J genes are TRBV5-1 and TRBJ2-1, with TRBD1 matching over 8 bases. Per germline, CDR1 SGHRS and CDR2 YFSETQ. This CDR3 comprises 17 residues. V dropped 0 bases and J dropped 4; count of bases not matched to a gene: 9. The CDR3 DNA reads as TGCGCCAGCAGCTTGGATCCCGAGGACAGGGTGTACAATGAGCAGTTCTTC. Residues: CASSLDPEDRVYNEQFF.

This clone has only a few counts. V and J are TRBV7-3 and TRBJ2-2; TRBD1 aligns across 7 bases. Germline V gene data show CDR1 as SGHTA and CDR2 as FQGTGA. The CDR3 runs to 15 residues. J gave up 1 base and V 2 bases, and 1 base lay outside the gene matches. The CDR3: CASSLGDRNTGELFF. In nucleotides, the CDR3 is TGTGCCAGCAGCTTAGGGGACAGGAACACCGGGGAGCTGTTTTTT.

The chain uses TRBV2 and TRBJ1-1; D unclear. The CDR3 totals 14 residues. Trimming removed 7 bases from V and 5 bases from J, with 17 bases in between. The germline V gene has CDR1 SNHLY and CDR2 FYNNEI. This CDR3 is CASMPGLSRTEAFF. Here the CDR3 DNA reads TGTGCCAGCATGCCCGGTCTGTCGCGGACTGAAGCTTTCTTT.

The CDR3 nucleotides read TGTGCCAGCAGTCCGACCGCAGGGGGCGTGGGCAATCAGCCCCAGCATTTT. It translates to CASSPTAGGVGNQPQHF. The J gene is TRBJ1-5, the V gene TRBV6-6; 8 bases line up with TRBD1. After removal of 5 bases from V and 2 bases from J, the junction contained 11 bases not matched to a gene. Germline CDR1 MNHNY, CDR2 SVGAGI (reference sequence). CDR3 length: 17 amino acids.

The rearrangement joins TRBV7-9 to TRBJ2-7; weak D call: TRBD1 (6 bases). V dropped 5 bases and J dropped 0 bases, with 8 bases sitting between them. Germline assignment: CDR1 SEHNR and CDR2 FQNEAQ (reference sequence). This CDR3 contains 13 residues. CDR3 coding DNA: TGTGCCAGCAGCAAGGACAGCTCCTACGAGCAGTACTTC. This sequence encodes CASSKDSSYEQYF.

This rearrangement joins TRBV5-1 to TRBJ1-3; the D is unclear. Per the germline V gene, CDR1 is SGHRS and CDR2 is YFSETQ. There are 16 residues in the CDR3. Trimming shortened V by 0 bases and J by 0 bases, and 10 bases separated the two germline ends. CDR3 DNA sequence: TGCGCCAGCAGCTTGGCCGATGCTAGCTCTGGAAACACCATATATTTT. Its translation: CASSLADASSGNTIYF.

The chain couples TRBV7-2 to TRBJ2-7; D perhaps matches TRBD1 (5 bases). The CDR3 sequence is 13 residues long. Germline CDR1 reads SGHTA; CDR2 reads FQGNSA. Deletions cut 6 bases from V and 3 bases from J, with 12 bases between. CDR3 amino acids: CASSRDSSYEQYF. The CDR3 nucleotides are TGTGCCAGCAGTCGCGACAGTAGCTACGAGCAGTACTTC. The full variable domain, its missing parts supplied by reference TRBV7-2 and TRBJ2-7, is GAGVSQSPSNKVTEKGKDVELRCDPISGHTALYWYRQSLGQGLEFLIYFQGNSAPDKSGLPSDRFSAERTGGSVSTLTIQRTQQEDSAVYLCASSRDSSYEQYFGPGTRLTVT.

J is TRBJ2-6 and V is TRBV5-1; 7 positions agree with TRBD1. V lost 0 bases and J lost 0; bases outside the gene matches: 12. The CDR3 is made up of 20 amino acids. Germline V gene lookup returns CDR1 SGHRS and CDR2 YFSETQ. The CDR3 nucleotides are TGCGCCAGCAGCTTGGGTTTCTCCAGGACAGGAGCCTCTGGGGCCAACGTCCTGACTTTC. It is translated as CASSLGFSRTGASGANVLTF.

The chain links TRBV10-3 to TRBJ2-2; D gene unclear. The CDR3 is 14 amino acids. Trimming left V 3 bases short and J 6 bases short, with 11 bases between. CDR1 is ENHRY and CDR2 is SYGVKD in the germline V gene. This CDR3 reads CAISEAHPPGELFF. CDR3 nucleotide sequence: TGTGCCATCAGTGAAGCCCATCCACCCGGGGAGCTGTTTTTT.

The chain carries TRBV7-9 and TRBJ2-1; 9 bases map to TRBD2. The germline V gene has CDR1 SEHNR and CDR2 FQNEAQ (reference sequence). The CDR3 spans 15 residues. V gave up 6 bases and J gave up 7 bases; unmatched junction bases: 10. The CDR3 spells CASSLLAGVRNEQFF. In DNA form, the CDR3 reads TGTGCCAGCAGTCTTTTAGCGGGAGTAAGGAATGAGCAGTTCTTC.

The CDR3 loop is CASSGRDFQETQYF. The CDR3 coding sequence is TGTGCCAGCAGCGGACGGGACTTTCAAGAGACCCAGTACTTC. V usage is TRBV7-9 and J usage is TRBJ2-5, with D possibly matching TRBD2 (6 bases). The germline CDR1 and CDR2 sequences are SEHNR and FQNEAQ (reference sequence). Trimming cost V 5 bases and J 2 bases, with 12 bases left between them. This CDR3 has 14 residues.

CDR3: CASSVEGEDTEAFF. The CDR3 coding sequence is TGTGCCAGCAGCGTAGAAGGGGAGGACACTGAAGCTTTCTTT. V usage is TRBV9 and J usage is TRBJ1-1; tentatively, D is TRBD1 (5 bases). CDR1 SGDLS and CDR2 YYNGEE come from the germline V gene. This CDR3 is 14 amino acids long. The V end lost 0 bases, the J end lost 3 bases, and 9 bases lay between the germline ends. The whole variable domain, filled in from reference TRBV9 and TRBJ1-1, reads DSGVTQTPKHLITATGQRVTLRCSPRSGDLSVYWYQQSLDQGLQFLIQYYNGEERAKGNILERFSAQQFPDLHSELNLSSLELGDSALYFCASSVEGEDTEAFFGQGTRLTVV.

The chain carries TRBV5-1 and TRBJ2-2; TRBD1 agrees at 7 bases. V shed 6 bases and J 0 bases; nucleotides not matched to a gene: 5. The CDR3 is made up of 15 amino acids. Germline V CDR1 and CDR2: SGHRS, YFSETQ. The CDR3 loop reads CASKNRGSNTGELFF. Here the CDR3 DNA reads TGCGCCAGCAAGAACAGGGGATCGAACACCGGGGAGCTGTTTTTT.

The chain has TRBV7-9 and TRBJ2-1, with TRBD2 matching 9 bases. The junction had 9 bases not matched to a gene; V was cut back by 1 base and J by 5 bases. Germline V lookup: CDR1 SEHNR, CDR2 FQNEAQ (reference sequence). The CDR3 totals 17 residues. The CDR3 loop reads CASSLEVGGRAHNEQFF. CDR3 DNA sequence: TGTGCCAGCAGCTTAGAAGTCGGCGGGAGGGCCCACAATGAGCAGTTCTTC.

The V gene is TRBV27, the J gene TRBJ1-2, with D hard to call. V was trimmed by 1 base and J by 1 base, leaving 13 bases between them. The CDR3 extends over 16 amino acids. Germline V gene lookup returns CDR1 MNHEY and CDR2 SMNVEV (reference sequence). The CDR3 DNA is TGTGCCAGCAGTTTATACGGAGGTCAGCGTAACTATGGCTACACCTTC. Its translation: CASSLYGGQRNYGYTF.

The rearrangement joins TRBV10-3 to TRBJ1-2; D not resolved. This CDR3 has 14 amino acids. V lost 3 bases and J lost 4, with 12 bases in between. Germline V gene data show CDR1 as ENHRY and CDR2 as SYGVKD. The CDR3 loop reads CAISDRSGIYGYTF. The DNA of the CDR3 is TGTGCCATCAGTGACCGATCAGGTATCTATGGCTACACCTTC.

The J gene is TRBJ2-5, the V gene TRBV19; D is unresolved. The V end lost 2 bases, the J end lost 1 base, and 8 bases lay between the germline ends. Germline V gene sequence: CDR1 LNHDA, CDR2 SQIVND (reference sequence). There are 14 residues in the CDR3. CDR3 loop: CASSILASQETQYF. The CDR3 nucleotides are TGTGCCAGTAGTATACTGGCTAGCCAAGAGACCCAGTACTTC.

CDR3 amino acids: CASSEWGREANSPLHF. CDR3 DNA: TGTGCCAGCAGTGAATGGGGCCGCGAGGCAAATTCACCCCTCCACTTT. V and J are TRBV2 and TRBJ1-6; possible D gene TRBD1, 5 bases. CDR1 is SNHLY and CDR2 is FYNNEI in the germline V gene. The CDR3 totals 16 residues. V was shortened by 2 bases and J by 7 bases, with 15 bases between the two germline ends.

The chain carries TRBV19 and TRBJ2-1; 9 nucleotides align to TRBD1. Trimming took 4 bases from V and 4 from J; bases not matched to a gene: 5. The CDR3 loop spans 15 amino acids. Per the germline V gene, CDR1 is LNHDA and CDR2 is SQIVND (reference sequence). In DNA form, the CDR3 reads TGTGCCAGTAGTAGGCGGGACAGGGCTTACAATGAGCAGTTCTTC. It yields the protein CASSRRDRAYNEQFF.

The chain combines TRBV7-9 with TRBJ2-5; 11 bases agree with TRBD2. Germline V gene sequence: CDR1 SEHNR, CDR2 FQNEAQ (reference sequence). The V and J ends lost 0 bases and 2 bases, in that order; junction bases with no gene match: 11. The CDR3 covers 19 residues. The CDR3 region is CASSLARASGGLRQETQYF. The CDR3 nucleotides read TGTGCCAGCAGCTTAGCGCGCGCTAGCGGGGGGTTGCGGCAAGAGACCCAGTACTTC.

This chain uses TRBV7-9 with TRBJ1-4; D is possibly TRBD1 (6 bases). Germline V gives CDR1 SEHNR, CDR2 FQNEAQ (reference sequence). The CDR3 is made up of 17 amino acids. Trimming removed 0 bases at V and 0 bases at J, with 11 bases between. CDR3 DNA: TGTGCCAGCAGCTTAGCAGGGACACTTTCAACTAATGAAAAACTGTTTTTT. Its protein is CASSLAGTLSTNEKLFF.

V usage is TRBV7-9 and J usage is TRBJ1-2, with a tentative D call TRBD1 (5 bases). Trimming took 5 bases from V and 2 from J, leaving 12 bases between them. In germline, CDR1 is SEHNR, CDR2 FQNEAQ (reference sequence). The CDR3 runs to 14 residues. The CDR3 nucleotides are TGTGCCAGCAGCCAGATAAAGGGGAACTATGGCTACACCTTC. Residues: CASSQIKGNYGYTF.

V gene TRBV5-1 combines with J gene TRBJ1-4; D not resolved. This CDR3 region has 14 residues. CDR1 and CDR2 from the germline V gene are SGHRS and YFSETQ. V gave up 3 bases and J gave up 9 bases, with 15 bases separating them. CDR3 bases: TGCGCCAGCAGCTCGACCGGCGCGGAGAAAAAACTGTTTTTT. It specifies CASSSTGAEKKLFF.